These 25 T cell receptor beta chains originate from one sample sequenced in a study of regulatory and conventional T cells in RAG deficiency. Blood CD4+ CD25-high CD127-low regulatory T cells supplied the genomic DNA template. Profiling relied on immunoSEQ multiplex PCR, and the TCRdb table lists in-frame clones only, not all of them. Of 10,000 or so clones listed, roughly 94% are singletons. This sample was shared with a second study, whose subject was regulatory T cells. That paper adds: The primer mix had 52 TRBV and 13 TRBJ primers.

The sequenced sample consisted of CD127- CD25+ CD4+ Tregs sorted from blood. The receptors were sampled from a human donor in good health.

The chain combines TRBV9 with TRBJ2-1; D might be TRBD2 (6 bases). The ends were cut back, 3 bases at V and 0 bases at J, with 10 bases in the middle. Germline V CDR1 and CDR2: SGDLS, YYNGEE. This CDR3 is built from 15 residues. This CDR3 reads CASSERGSSYNEQFF. The DNA of the CDR3 is TGTGCCAGCAGCGAACGGGGGAGCTCCTACAATGAGCAGTTCTTC.

The J gene is TRBJ2-7, the V gene TRBV5-1, with D unclear. Looked up from germline, CDR1 is SGHRS and CDR2 is YFSETQ. This CDR3 comprises 11 residues. V lost 7 bases and J lost 2, with 7 bases in between. CDR3 DNA: TGCGCCAGCCGCGGAACCTACGAGCAGTACTTC. This gives the protein CASRGTYEQYF.

On this clone: In the same sample, other DNA sequences code for this CDR3. The chain carries TRBV18 and TRBJ1-1; no clear D gene. There are 13 residues in the CDR3. V was trimmed by 3 bases and J by 3 bases, leaving 8 bases between them. CDR1 and CDR2 (germline): KGHSH, LQKENI. As DNA, the CDR3 is TGTGCCAGCTCACCCCCCGGGGACACTGAAGCTTTCTTT. Translating gives CASSPPGDTEAFF.

Here the CDR3 reads CASSRNPGTGDAGELFF. The CDR3 DNA reads TGCGCCAGCAGTCGAAATCCCGGGACAGGGGATGCCGGGGAGCTGTTTTTT. The chain uses TRBV5-1 and TRBJ2-2; 10 nucleotides align to TRBD1. Per germline, CDR1 SGHRS and CDR2 YFSETQ. V was pared by 5 bases and J by 6 bases, with 13 bases of the junction left unmatched. This CDR3 comprises 17 residues.

This chain connects TRBV5-1 to TRBJ2-2, with unresolved D. Trimming removed 6 bases at V and 7 bases at J, with 10 bases between. This CDR3 has 12 amino acids. Germline CDR1 is SGHRS and CDR2 is YFSETQ. Here the CDR3 reads CASTLGSGELFF. In DNA, the CDR3 is TGCGCCAGCACCCTTGGTAGCGGGGAGCTGTTTTTT.

The gene calls are TRBV10-3 and TRBJ2-1; 8 nucleotides align to TRBD1. Per the germline V gene, CDR1 is ENHRY and CDR2 is SYGVKD. The V segment lost 10 bases and the J segment 2 bases; nucleotides outside the gene matches: 4. This CDR3 contains 13 residues. The CDR3 sequence is CATLDRAYNEQFF. For the CDR3, the DNA is TGTGCCACCCTGGACAGGGCCTACAATGAGCAGTTCTTC.

The chain combines TRBV5-1 with TRBJ1-1, with TRBD1 as a possible D gene (5 bases). The length of the CDR3 is 16 residues. V dropped 0 bases and J dropped 0 bases, with 12 bases sitting between them. The germline V gene has CDR1 SGHRS and CDR2 YFSETQ. CDR3 residues: CASSLDTVTVNTEAFF. For the CDR3, the DNA is TGCGCCAGCAGCTTGGATACCGTGACAGTGAACACTGAAGCTTTCTTT.

The rearrangement uses TRBV6-5 and TRBJ2-7; possibly TRBD2 for D (7 bases). CDR1 and CDR2 (germline): MNHEY, SVGAGI. Trimming took off 0 bases at V and 2 bases at J, with 11 bases between the two ends. This CDR3 spans 15 amino acids. The CDR3 nucleotides are TGTGCCAGCAGTTACTCAGGGGGGGGTCCCTACGAGCAGTACTTC. Its translation is CASSYSGGGPYEQYF.

The chain couples TRBV5-6 to TRBJ1-5; 7 bases map to TRBD1. V lost 2 bases and J lost 4; bases outside the gene matches: 6. The CDR3 is 15 residues long. Germline V CDR1 and CDR2: SGHDT, YYEEEE. The CDR3 DNA reads TGTGCCAGCAGCTTCGCAGGGGGTGTAAATCAGCCCCAGCATTTT. Translation: CASSFAGGVNQPQHF.

The rearrangement uses TRBV2 and TRBJ1-6; 10 positions match TRBD1. V dropped 4 bases and J dropped 9; count of bases not matched to a gene: 3. The germline CDR1 and CDR2 sequences are SNHLY and FYNNEI. The CDR3 has 14 residues. The CDR3 DNA reads as TGTGCCAGCAGTGCCGGGACAGGGGTTTCACCCCTCCACTTT. This gives the protein CASSAGTGVSPLHF.

V and J are TRBV5-1 and TRBJ2-1, with 9 bases aligning to TRBD1. V lost 3 bases, J lost 2 bases, and 6 bases stayed unmatched. The CDR3 sequence is 16 residues long. CDR1 is SGHRS and CDR2 is YFSETQ in the germline V gene. CDR3 amino acids: CASSSKTGGTYNEQFF. Here the CDR3 DNA reads TGCGCCAGCAGCTCCAAGACAGGGGGGACCTACAATGAGCAGTTCTTC.

The V gene is TRBV6-5, the J gene TRBJ1-6; perhaps TRBD1 as D (5 bases). CDR3 length: 14 amino acids. Trimming removed 6 bases at V and 8 bases at J, with 14 bases between. Germline V gene sequence: CDR1 MNHEY, CDR2 SVGAGI. CDR3 DNA: TGTGCCAGCAGGCGACAGAGTTTATATTCACCCCTCCACTTT. Protein: CASRRQSLYSPLHF.

V is TRBV25-1 and J is TRBJ2-3, with 7 positions matching TRBD1. CDR1 is MGHDK, CDR2 SYGVNS, per germline. The V gene end was trimmed by 4 bases and the J gene end by 4 bases; junction bases not matched to a gene: 5. This CDR3 has 14 residues. The CDR3 nucleotides read TGTGCCAGCAGTGTCGACAGGGCAGCAGATACGCAGTATTTT. The encoded protein is CASSVDRAADTQYF.

The chain carries TRBV5-1 and TRBJ2-1, with no clear D. Germline V gives CDR1 SGHRS, CDR2 YFSETQ. V dropped 0 bases and J dropped 3 bases, with 4 bases sitting between them. The CDR3 covers 13 residues. Here the CDR3 reads CASSLGSYNEQFF. The DNA for the CDR3 is TGCGCCAGCAGCTTGGGTAGCTACAATGAGCAGTTCTTC.

The gene calls are TRBV5-1 and TRBJ2-2; 13 positions match TRBD2. Germline V lookup: CDR1 SGHRS, CDR2 YFSETQ. V lost 4 bases and J lost 5; bases outside the gene matches: 5. CDR3 length: 16 amino acids. The CDR3 DNA reads TGCGCCAGCAGCCCACTAGCGGGGGGGCTTACCGGGGAGCTGTTTTTT. Its protein product is CASSPLAGGLTGELFF.

The chain combines TRBV10-2 with TRBJ2-3; 7 nucleotides align to TRBD1. J lost 6 bases, V lost 8 bases, and 8 bases had no gene match. The CDR3 has 13 amino acids. Germline CDR1 WSHSY, CDR2 SAAADI. Here the CDR3 reads CASGGQRGDTQYF. The CDR3 DNA follows: TGCGCCAGCGGGGGACAGCGAGGGGATACGCAGTATTTT.

The rearrangement links TRBV18 to TRBJ1-3; no clear D gene. Germline V CDR1 and CDR2: KGHSH, LQKENI. The CDR3 extends over 15 amino acids. V was pared by 0 bases and J by 2 bases, with 8 bases between. The CDR3: CASSPPEGPGNTIYF. For the CDR3, the DNA is TGTGCCAGCTCACCACCAGAGGGCCCTGGAAACACCATATATTTT.

This clone was seen a single time. This chain connects TRBV15 to TRBJ1-2, with TRBD1 as a possible D gene (5 bases). The length of the CDR3 is 13 residues. V lost 3 bases and J lost 4, with 9 bases in between. Germline V lookup: CDR1 LNHNV, CDR2 YYDKDF (reference sequence). CDR3: CATSRGRIYGYTF. In DNA form, the CDR3 reads TGTGCCACCAGCAGGGGGCGGATCTATGGCTACACCTTC.

This chain links TRBV27 with TRBJ1-1; D uncertain. Trimming removed 1 base at V and 4 bases at J, with 13 bases between. Germline V lookup: CDR1 MNHEY, CDR2 SMNVEV (reference sequence). This CDR3 region has 15 residues. CDR3 nucleotides: TGTGCCAGCAGTTTATTGACGGCAGCGGGCACTGAAGCTTTCTTT. This sequence encodes CASSLLTAAGTEAFF.

The chain joins TRBV10-3 to TRBJ1-6; no firm D call. CDR1 is ENHRY, CDR2 SYGVKD, per germline. The CDR3 runs 14 residues. The V end was cut by 3 bases, the J end by 0 bases, with 3 bases between. The DNA for the CDR3 is TGTGCCATCAGTGACAGCTCCTATAATTCACCCCTCCACTTT. It encodes CAISDSSYNSPLHF.

V usage is TRBV6-5 and J usage is TRBJ1-6; 8 bases fit TRBD1. CDR3 size: 15 residues. Germline V gene sequence: CDR1 MNHEY, CDR2 SVGAGI. With V trimmed by 5 bases and J by 7 bases, 7 bases remained unmatched. The CDR3 DNA sequence: TGTGCCAGCAGTCTCAGACAGGGGCGGAATTCACCCCTCCACTTT. Translating it yields CASSLRQGRNSPLHF.

The chain has TRBV5-1 and TRBJ1-4; D is ambiguous. Trimming removed 0 bases at V and 7 bases at J, with 13 bases between. The CDR3 loop spans 15 amino acids. Germline V CDR1 and CDR2: SGHRS, YFSETQ. The CDR3 nucleotides are TGCGCCAGCAGCTTGGGAGGGAGAGGAGGTGAAAAACTGTTTTTT. It is translated as CASSLGGRGGEKLFF.

J is TRBJ2-3 and V is TRBV11-2; D not resolved. CDR3 length: 14 residues. Looked up from germline, CDR1 is SGHAT and CDR2 is FQNNGV. Trimming removed 5 bases at V and 6 bases at J, with 15 bases between. The CDR3 DNA is TGTGCCAGCAGCACACCCCCGTTGTCGGATACGCAGTATTTT. It translates to CASSTPPLSDTQYF.

The J gene is TRBJ1-6, the V gene TRBV19; 12 bases fit TRBD1. Losses at the gene ends were 5 bases for V and 10 bases for J; bases not matched to a gene: 6. From germline, CDR1 is LNHDA and CDR2 SQIVND (reference sequence). The CDR3 length is 15 residues. This CDR3 is CASSSGTGGLSPLHF. In DNA form, the CDR3 reads TGTGCCAGTAGTTCCGGGACAGGGGGCCTATCACCCCTCCACTTT.

The chain uses TRBV28 and TRBJ2-1, with D possibly being TRBD2 (5 bases). The CDR3 runs 14 residues. With 2 bases removed from V and 3 bases from J, the gap between germline ends came to 8 bases. Germline values: CDR1 MDHEN, CDR2 SYDVKM. The CDR3 loop is CASSLPAGYNEQFF. The DNA for the CDR3 is TGTGCCAGCAGTTTACCCGCGGGCTACAATGAGCAGTTCTTC.